The 14 T cell receptor beta chains given below trace back to one sample, sequenced in a study of cytomegalovirus exposure and HLA in healthy donors. The PCR used 60 Vbeta and 13 Jbeta primers. Libraries were prepared by immunoSEQ multiplex PCR; TCRdb keeps only in-frame clonotypes and omits some of them. Of some 190,000 clones listed, approximately 81% are singletons. Sequencing input: PBMCs. The receptor set was obtained from a male donor in good health and CMV-seronegative.

The V call is TRBV11-2, the J call TRBJ1-1; D unresolved. The CDR3 extends over 12 amino acids. With 0 bases removed from V and 6 bases from J, the gap between germline ends came to 5 bases. CDR1 and CDR2 from the germline V gene are SGHAT and FQNNGV. This chain's CDR3 is CASSLDLSEAFF. In DNA, the CDR3 is TGTGCCAGCAGCTTAGATCTTTCTGAAGCTTTCTTT.

In DNA, the CDR3 is TGCAGCGTTGAACTGGGAGGCACAGATACGCAGTATTTT. It is translated as CSVELGGTDTQYF. The chain carries TRBV29-1 and TRBJ2-3, with a tentative D call TRBD2 (5 bases). Trimming removed 2 bases at V and 1 base at J, with 7 bases between. The CDR3 consists of 13 residues. Germline CDR1 is SQVTM and CDR2 is ANQGSEA.

The chain has TRBV5-4 and TRBJ2-1; 10 positions match TRBD2. The germline CDR1 and CDR2 sequences are SGHNT and YYREEE (reference sequence). V gave up 1 base and J gave up 6 bases; unmatched junction bases: 4. There are 15 residues in the CDR3. CDR3 DNA: TGTGCCAGCAGCTTGACTAGCGGGATAACCAATGAGCAGTTCTTC. This translates into CASSLTSGITNEQFF.

The chain joins TRBV28 to TRBJ2-2, with a weak D call TRBD2 (7 bases). The V end was cut by 2 bases, the J end by 4 bases, with 11 bases between. The germline V gene has CDR1 MDHEN and CDR2 SYDVKM. There are 15 residues in the CDR3. CDR3 sequence reads: CASSLRGGPTGELFF. The CDR3 bases are TGTGCCAGCAGTTTAAGGGGGGGCCCCACCGGGGAGCTGTTTTTT.

J is TRBJ1-3 and V is TRBV9; D is ambiguous. Trimming left V 0 bases short and J 5 bases short, with 6 bases between. Germline CDR1 reads SGDLS; CDR2 reads YYNGEE. CDR3 length equals 13 residues. The CDR3 loop reads CASSVGVRNTIYF. CDR3 nucleotide sequence: TGTGCCAGCAGCGTAGGCGTGAGAAACACCATATATTTT. Variable domain in full (rest from reference TRBV9 and TRBJ1-3): DSGVTQTPKHLITATGQRVTLRCSPRSGDLSVYWYQQSLDQGLQFLIQYYNGEERAKGNILERFSAQQFPDLHSELNLSSLELGDSALYFCASSVGVRNTIYFGEGSWLTVV.

V and J are TRBV19 and TRBJ2-2, with TRBD1 identical over 9 bases. This CDR3 comprises 15 residues. Trimming took 7 bases from V and 3 from J; bases not matched to a gene: 6. Germline CDR1 and CDR2: LNHDA and SQIVND (reference sequence). CDR3 in amino acids: CASKDRGGYTGELFF. In nucleotides, the CDR3 is TGTGCCAGTAAGGACAGGGGCGGTTACACCGGGGAGCTGTTTTTT.

The genes are TRBV21-1 and TRBJ2-7; the table's D gene call, TRBD1, was not cross checked with the DNA. TRBV21-1 is a pseudogene locus. CDR3 length: 14 residues. CDR3: CASSFRDTPYEQYF. As DNA, the CDR3 is TGTGCCAGCAGCTTCCGGGACACCCCTTACGAGCAGTACTTC.

This chain links TRBV2 with TRBJ2-7, with TRBD1 as a possible D gene (6 bases). The CDR3 spans 13 residues. The V gene lost 6 bases and the J gene lost 2 bases, with 11 bases spanning the gap. Per germline, CDR1 SNHLY and CDR2 FYNNEI. CDR3 in DNA: TGTGCCAGCAGCGTCGACAGGACCTACGAGCAGTACTTC. Amino acid sequence: CASSVDRTYEQYF.

V is TRBV4-1 and J is TRBJ1-6; TRBD1 matches at 10 bases. The CDR3 has 14 residues. Germline values: CDR1 MGHRA, CDR2 YSYEKL. Trimming at V came to 6 bases and at J to 7 bases, leaving 3 bases not matched to a gene. Here the CDR3 DNA reads TGCGCCAGCAGTCGGGACAGGGGAAATTCACCCCTCCACTTT. It specifies CASSRDRGNSPLHF.

V usage is TRBV10-3 and J usage is TRBJ2-1; TRBD2 agrees at 9 bases. V shed 6 bases and J 5 bases; nucleotides not matched to a gene: 5. Germline lookup yields CDR1 ENHRY and CDR2 SYGVKD. The length of the CDR3 is 14 residues. In DNA form, the CDR3 reads TGTGCCATCAGGGGCGGGGGGGAGAACAATGAGCAGTTCTTC. This translates into CAIRGGGENNEQFF.

The CDR3: CASKQGIYSNQPQHF. In DNA form, the CDR3 reads TGTGCCAGCAAACAGGGAATTTATAGCAATCAGCCCCAGCATTTT. The chain uses TRBV27 and TRBJ1-5; tentatively, D is TRBD1 (6 bases). The CDR3 consists of 15 residues. The V gene lost 7 bases and the J gene lost 0 bases, with 13 bases spanning the gap. Per the germline V gene, CDR1 is MNHEY and CDR2 is SMNVEV (reference sequence).

As concerns this clone: Other DNA sequences of this sample code for an identical CDR3. The V and J genes are TRBV25-1 and TRBJ2-5; 7 nucleotides agree with TRBD2. V was pared by 7 bases and J by 2 bases, with 1 base of the junction left unmatched. CDR3 size: 12 residues. CDR1 and CDR2 (germline): MGHDK, SYGVNS. The chain's CDR3 is CASKRGQETQYF. CDR3 bases: TGTGCCAGCAAGCGGGGTCAAGAGACCCAGTACTTC.

The genes are TRBV7-8 and TRBJ2-1, with 7 positions matching TRBD2. With V trimmed by 0 bases and J by 2 bases, 4 bases remained unmatched. CDR3 length: 16 amino acids. The germline V gene has CDR1 SGHVS and CDR2 FQNEAQ. The CDR3 reads CASSLARLAAYNEQFF. As DNA, the CDR3 is TGTGCCAGCAGCTTAGCCCGTCTAGCGGCCTACAATGAGCAGTTCTTC. Full variable domain (missing parts from reference TRBV7-8 and TRBJ2-1): GAGVSQSPRYKVAKRGQDVALRCDPISGHVSLFWYQQALGQGPEFLTYFQNEAQLDKSGLPSDRFFAERPEGSVSTLKIQRTQQEDSAVYLCASSLARLAAYNEQFFGPGTRLTVL.

The CDR3 is CASSELQGFDYGYTF. CDR3 DNA sequence: TGTGCCAGCAGTGAACTACAGGGCTTTGACTATGGCTACACCTTC. The V and J genes are TRBV6-1 and TRBJ1-2, with D possibly being TRBD1 (6 bases). The V end lost 2 bases, the J end lost 3 bases, and 13 bases lay between the germline ends. CDR1 MNHNS and CDR2 SASEGT come from the germline V gene. CDR3 length: 15 amino acids.